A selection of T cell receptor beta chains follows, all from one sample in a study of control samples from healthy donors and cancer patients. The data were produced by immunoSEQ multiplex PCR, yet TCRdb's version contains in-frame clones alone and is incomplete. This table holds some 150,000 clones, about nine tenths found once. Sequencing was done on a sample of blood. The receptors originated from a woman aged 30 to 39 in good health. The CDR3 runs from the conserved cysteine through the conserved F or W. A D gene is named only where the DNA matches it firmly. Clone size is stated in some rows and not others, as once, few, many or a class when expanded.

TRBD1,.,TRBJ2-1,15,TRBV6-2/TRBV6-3,TGTGCCAGCAGTTACGACAGGGTGCGGTTCAATGAGCAGTTCTTC,CASSYDRVRFNEQFF
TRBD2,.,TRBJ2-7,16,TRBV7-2,TGTGCCAGCAGCTTAGCGCGCCTAGCGGGAACCTACGAGCAGTACTTC,CASSLARLAGTYEQYF
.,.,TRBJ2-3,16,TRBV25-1,TGTGCCAGCAGTGAATTCGGAGGCGGAAGCACAGATACGCAGTATTTT,CASSEFGGGSTDTQYF
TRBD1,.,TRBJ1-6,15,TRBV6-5,TGTGCCAGCTTCGCGGCCGGGACAGGGTATTCACCCCTCCACTTT,CASFAAGTGYSPLHF
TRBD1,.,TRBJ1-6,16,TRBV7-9,TGTGCCAGCAGCTCCCCGACAGGGGAGGAGGGTTCACCCCTCCACTTT,CASSSPTGEEGSPLHF
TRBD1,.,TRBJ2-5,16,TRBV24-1,TGTGCCACCAGTGATTTGCCGGGACAGGGGGCTGAGACCCAGTACTTC,CATSDLPGQGAETQYF
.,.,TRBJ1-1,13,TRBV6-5,TGTGCCAGCAGCTACGACAGGAACACTGAAGCTTTCTTT,CASSYDRNTEAFF
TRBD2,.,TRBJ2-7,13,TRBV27,TGTGCCAGCAGTTTAGCGGGGGACTACGAGCAGTACTTC,CASSLAGDYEQYF
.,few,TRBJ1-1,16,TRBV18,TGTGCCAGCTCACCACGGAGGGACTTTTCGAACACTGAAGCTTTCTTT,CASSPRRDFSNTEAFF
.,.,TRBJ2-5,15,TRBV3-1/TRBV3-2,TGTGCCAGCAGCCAGGGGGCGGGAGAGGTGGAGACCCAGTACTTC,CASSQGAGEVETQYF
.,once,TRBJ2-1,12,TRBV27,TGTGCCAGCACCCTATCACGCAATGAGCAGTTCTTC,CASTLSRNEQFF
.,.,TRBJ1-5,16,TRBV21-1,TGTGCCAGCAGCAAACGGGTGGGGGATAGCAATCAGCCCCAGCATTTT,CASSKRVGDSNQPQHF
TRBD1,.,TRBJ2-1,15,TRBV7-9,TGTGCCAGCAGCCGAGGGACAGGGGTGGACAATGAGCAGTTCTTC,CASSRGTGVDNEQFF
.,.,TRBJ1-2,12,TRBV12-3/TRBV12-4,TGTGCCAGCAGCCGACAGACTTGGGGCTACACCTTC,CASSRQTWGYTF
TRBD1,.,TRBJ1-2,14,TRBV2,TGTGCCAGCAGGGGACAGTCAGCTAACTATGGCTACACCTTC,CASRGQSANYGYTF
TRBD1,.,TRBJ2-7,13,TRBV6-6,TGTGCCAGCAGTTACGGGACAGATTACGAGCAGTACTTC,CASSYGTDYEQYF
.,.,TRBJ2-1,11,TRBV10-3,TGTGCCATCAGTGTGGGGAATGAGCAGTTCTTC,CAISVGNEQFF
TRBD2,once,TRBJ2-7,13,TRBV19,TGTGCCAGTAGCCCGGGACTAGTCAACGAGCAGTACTTC,CASSPGLVNEQYF
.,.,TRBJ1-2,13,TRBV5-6,TGTGCCAGCAGCTTGAGAGGGGCTAGGAGCTACACCTTC,CASSLRGARSYTF
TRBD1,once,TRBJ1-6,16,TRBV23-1,TGCGCCAGCAGTCAAGGTCCGGGACAGGGAGATTCACCCCTCCACTTT,CASSQGPGQGDSPLHF
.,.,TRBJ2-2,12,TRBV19,TGTGCCAGTAGACAGAACACCGGGGAGCTGTTTTTT,CASRQNTGELFF
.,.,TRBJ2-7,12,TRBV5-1,TGCGCCAGCAGCTTCTGGGGAGTCGAGCAGTACTTC,CASSFWGVEQYF
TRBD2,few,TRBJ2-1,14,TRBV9,TGTGCCAGCAGCGCATCCGGGACTAGCAATGAGCAGTTCTTC,CASSASGTSNEQFF
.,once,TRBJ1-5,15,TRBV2,TGTGCCAGCAGTGAAGGGGGGGCTGGCAATCAGCCCCAGCATTTT,CASSEGGAGNQPQHF
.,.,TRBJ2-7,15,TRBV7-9,TGTGCCAGCAGACAGGGCCAGGGGTCCTCCTACGAGCAGTACTTC,CASRQGQGSSYEQYF
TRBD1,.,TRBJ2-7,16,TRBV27,TGTGCCAGCAGTTTATGGGTCGGGACAGGGGGCAACGAGCAGTACTTC,CASSLWVGTGGNEQYF
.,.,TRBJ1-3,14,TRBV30,TGTGCCTGGAGTGTAAAGGGTTTTGGAAACACCATATATTTT,CAWSVKGFGNTIYF
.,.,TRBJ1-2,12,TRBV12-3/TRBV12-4,TGTGCCAGCAGTTTGACAGGTTATGGCTACACCTTC,CASSLTGYGYTF
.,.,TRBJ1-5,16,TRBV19,TGTGCCAGTAGTATAGATCTCGAGACACTATCATCAGCCCAGCATTTT,CASSIDLETLSSAQHF
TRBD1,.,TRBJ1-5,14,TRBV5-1,TGCGCCAGCAGCTTTACAGGGGGCGATCAGCCCCAGCATTTT,CASSFTGGDQPQHF
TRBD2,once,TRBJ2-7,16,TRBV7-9,TGTGCCAGCAGCTTAGTAGTAGGACTAGCGGTCTACGAGCAGTACTTC,CASSLVVGLAVYEQYF
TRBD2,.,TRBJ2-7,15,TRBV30,TGTGCCTGGAGTTCTCTAGCGGGAAGAGGCTACGAGCAGTACTTC,CAWSSLAGRGYEQYF
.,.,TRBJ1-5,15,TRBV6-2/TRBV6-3,TGTGCCAGCAGTTACGGGTTACAGGGAAATCAGCCCCAGCATTTT,CASSYGLQGNQPQHF
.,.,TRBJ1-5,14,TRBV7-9,TGTGCCAGCAGCTTAGCGTCAGCAAATCAGCCCCAGCATTTT,CASSLASANQPQHF
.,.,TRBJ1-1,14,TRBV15,TGTGCCACCATGGCAGGGTCATTGGACACTGAAGCTTTCTTT,CATMAGSLDTEAFF
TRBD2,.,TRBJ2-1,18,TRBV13,TGTGCCAGCACGCGACTAGCGGGAGCCCCCAGCTCCTACAATGAGCAGTTCTTC,CASTRLAGAPSSYNEQFF
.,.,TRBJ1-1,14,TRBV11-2,TGTGCCAGCAGCTCCCGAGACCGGAACACTGAAGCTTTCTTT,CASSSRDRNTEAFF
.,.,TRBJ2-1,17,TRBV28,TGTGCCAGCAGCCGGACAGGGACTAGAAGCTCCTACAATGAGCAGTTCTTC,CASSRTGTRSSYNEQFF
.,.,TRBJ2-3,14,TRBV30,TGTGCCTGGAGTGTACAGGGGGGGACAGATACGCAGTATTTT,CAWSVQGGTDTQYF
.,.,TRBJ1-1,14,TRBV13,TGTGCCAGCAGCTTAGGGGCCATGAACACTGAAGCTTTCTTT,CASSLGAMNTEAFF
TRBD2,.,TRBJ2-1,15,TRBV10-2,TGCGCCAGCAGTGAGTGGTCTAGCGGGAGTGATGAGCAGTTCTTC,CASSEWSSGSDEQFF
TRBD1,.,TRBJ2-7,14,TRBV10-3,TGTGCCATCAGTGAGACAGGGGGTCAGTACGAGCAGTACTTC,CAISETGGQYEQYF
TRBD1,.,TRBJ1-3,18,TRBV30,TGTGCCTGGAGTGTATCACGGACAGGGGGGAGCTCTGGAAACACCATATATTTT,CAWSVSRTGGSSGNTIYF
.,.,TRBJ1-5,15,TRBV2,TGTGCCAGCAGTGAACAAGGATGGGGCAATCAGCCCCAGCATTTT,CASSEQGWGNQPQHF
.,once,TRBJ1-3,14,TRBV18,TGTGCCAGCTCACCACAAGGAACTGGAAACACCATATATTTT,CASSPQGTGNTIYF
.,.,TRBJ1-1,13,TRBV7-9,TGTGCCAGCAGCTTAATTCAACAGACTGAAGCTTTCTTT,CASSLIQQTEAFF
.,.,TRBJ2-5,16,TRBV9,TGTGCCAGCAGCGTAGATGGAAGGGGATCCCAAGAGACCCAGTACTTC,CASSVDGRGSQETQYF
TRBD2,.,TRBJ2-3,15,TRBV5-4,TGTGCCAGCAGCTTGGGAGGACTAGCGACAGATACGCAGTATTTT,CASSLGGLATDTQYF
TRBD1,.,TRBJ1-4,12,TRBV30,TGTGCCTGGACCAGGGGGCGAGAAAAACTGTTTTTT,CAWTRGREKLFF
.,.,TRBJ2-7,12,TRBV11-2,TGTGCCAGCAGCTTAATCGGGGGAGAGCAGTACTTC,CASSLIGGEQYF
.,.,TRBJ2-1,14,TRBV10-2,TGCGCCAGCAGCGGGATAGGCTCCTACAATGAGCAGTTCTTC,CASSGIGSYNEQFF
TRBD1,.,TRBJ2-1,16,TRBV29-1,TGCAGCGTTGTAATCGGGGGGACAGGGCCATACAATGAGCAGTTCTTC,CSVVIGGTGPYNEQFF